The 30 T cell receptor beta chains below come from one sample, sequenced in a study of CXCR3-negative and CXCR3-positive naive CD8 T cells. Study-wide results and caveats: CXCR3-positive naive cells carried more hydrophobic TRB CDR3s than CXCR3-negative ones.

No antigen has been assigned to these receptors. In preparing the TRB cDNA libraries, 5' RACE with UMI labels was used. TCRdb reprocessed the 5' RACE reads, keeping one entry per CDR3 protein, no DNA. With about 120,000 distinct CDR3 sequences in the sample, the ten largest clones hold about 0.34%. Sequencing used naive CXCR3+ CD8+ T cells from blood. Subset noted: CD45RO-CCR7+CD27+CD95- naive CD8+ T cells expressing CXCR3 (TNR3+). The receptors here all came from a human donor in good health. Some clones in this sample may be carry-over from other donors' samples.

This CDR3 is CSVEDPPSGTYNEQFF. The chain joins TRBV29-1 to TRBJ2-1; TCRdb designates TRBD2, a call that cannot be tested without DNA. This CDR3 is 16 amino acids long. The V gene's germline CDR1 is SQVTM and CDR2 ANQGSEA.

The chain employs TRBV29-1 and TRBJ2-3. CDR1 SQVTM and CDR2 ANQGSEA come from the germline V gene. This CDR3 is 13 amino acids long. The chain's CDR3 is CSVMTTSTDTQYF.

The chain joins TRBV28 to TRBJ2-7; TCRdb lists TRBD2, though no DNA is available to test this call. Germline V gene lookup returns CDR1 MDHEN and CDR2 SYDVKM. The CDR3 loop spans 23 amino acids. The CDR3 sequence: CASSLRAGLAGFGLRGEMDEQYF.

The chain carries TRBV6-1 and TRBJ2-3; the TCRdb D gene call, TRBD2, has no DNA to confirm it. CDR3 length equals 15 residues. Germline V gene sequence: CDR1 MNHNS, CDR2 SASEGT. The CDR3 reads CASSRTSGSPDTQYF.

The CDR3 spells CASSPGGLAGEPSSYEQYF. The rearrangement links TRBV9 to TRBJ2-7; TCRdb names TRBD2, which stays unverified in the absence of DNA. This CDR3 spans 19 amino acids. Germline V gene sequence: CDR1 SGDLS, CDR2 YYNGEE.

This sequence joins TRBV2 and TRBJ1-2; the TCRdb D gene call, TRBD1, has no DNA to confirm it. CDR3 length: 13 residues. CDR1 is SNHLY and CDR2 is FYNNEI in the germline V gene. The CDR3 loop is CASFYGQDYGYTF.

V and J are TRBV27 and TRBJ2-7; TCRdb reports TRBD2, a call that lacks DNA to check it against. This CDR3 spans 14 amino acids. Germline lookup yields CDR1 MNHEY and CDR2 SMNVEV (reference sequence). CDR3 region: CASSSGLAWYEQYF.

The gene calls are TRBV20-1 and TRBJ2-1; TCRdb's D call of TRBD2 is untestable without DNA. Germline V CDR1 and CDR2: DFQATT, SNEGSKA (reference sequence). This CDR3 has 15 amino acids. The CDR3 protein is CSAPPEGFGDNEQFF.

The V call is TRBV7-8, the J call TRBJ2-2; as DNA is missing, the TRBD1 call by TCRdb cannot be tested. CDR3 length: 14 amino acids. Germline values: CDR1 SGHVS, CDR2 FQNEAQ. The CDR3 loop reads CASSLVGVVGELFF.

The CDR3 loop is CATSSRGWSTDTQYF. The chain combines TRBV15 with TRBJ2-3; TCRdb indicates TRBD1, and absent DNA this call remains unverified. The CDR3 is 15 amino acids. Germline CDR1 reads LNHNV; CDR2 reads YYDKDF (reference sequence). Filled out from reference TRBV15 and TRBJ2-3, the complete variable domain reads DAMVIQNPRYQVTQFGKPVTLSCSQTLNHNVMYWYQQKSSQAPKLLFHYYDKDFNNEADTPDNFQSRRPNTSFCFLDIRSPGLGDTAMYLCATSSRGWSTDTQYFGPGTRLTVL.

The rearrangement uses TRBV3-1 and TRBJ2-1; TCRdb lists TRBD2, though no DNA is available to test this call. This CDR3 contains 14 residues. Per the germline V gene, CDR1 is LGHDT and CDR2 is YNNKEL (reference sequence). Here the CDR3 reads CASSLGTTLNEQFF.

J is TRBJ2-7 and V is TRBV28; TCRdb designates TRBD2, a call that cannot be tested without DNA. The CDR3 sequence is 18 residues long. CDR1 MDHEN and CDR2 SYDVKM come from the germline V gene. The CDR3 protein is CASTHRVAVAGTHYEQYF.

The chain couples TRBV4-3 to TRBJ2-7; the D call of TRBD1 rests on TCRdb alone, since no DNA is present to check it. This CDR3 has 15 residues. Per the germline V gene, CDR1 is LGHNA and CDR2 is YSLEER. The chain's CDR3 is CASSQGRQGNYEQYF.

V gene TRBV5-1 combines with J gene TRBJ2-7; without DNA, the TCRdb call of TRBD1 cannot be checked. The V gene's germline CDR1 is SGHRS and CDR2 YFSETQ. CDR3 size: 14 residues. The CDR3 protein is CATPDRATGYEQYF.

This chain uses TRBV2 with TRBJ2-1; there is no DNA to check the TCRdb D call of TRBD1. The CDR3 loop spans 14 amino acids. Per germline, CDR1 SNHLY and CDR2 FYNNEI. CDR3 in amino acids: CASSSGVWYNEQFF. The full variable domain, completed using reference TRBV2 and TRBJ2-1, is EPEVTQTPSHQVTQMGQEVILRCVPISNHLYFYWYRQILGQKVEFLVSFYNNEISEKSEIFDDQFSVERPDGSNFTLKIRSTKLEDSAMYFCASSSGVWYNEQFFGPGTRLTVL.

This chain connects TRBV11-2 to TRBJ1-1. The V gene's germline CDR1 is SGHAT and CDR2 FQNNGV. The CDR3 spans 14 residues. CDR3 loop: CASRSGATNTEAFF.

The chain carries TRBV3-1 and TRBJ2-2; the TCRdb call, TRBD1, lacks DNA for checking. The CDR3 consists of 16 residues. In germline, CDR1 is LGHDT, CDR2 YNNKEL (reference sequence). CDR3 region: CASSRANTGSTGELFF.

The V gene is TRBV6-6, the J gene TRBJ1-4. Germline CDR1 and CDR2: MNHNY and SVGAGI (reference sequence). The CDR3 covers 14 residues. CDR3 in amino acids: CASSTGMANEKLFF.

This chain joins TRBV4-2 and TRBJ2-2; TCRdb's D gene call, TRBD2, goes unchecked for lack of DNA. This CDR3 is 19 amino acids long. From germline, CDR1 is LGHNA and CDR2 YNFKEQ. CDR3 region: CASSQDGRSSGGNTGELFF.

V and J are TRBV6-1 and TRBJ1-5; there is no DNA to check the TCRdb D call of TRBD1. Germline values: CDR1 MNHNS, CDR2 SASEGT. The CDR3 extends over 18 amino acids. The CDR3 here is CASSTPIVRQGFNQPQHF.

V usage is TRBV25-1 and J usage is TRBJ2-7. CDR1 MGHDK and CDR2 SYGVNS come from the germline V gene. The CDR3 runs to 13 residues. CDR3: CASSVHSSYEQYF.

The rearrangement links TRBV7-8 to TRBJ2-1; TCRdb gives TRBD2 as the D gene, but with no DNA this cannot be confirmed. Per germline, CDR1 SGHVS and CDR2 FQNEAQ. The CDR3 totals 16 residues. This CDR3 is CASSLGPGTFYNEQFF.

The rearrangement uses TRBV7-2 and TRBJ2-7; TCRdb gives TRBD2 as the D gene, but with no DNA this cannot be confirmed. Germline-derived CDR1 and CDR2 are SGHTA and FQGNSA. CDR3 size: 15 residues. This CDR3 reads CASSNGTSGVVEQYF.

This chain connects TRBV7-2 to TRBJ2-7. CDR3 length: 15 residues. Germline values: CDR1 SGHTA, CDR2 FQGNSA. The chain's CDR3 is CASSLVPGNSYEQYF.

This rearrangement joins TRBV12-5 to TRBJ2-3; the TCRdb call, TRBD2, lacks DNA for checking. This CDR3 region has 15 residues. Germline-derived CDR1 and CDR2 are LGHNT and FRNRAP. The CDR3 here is CASGLGGALTDTQYF. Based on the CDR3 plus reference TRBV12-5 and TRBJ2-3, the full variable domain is DARVTQTPRHKVTEMGQEVTMRCQPILGHNTVFWYRQTMMQGLELLAYFRNRAPLDDSGMPKDRFSAEMPDATLATLKIQPSEPRDSAVYFCASGLGGALTDTQYFGPGTRLTVL.

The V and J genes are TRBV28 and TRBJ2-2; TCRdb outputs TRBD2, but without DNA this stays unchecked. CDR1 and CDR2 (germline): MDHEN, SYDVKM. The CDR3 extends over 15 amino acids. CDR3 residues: CASSSGGLYTGELFF.

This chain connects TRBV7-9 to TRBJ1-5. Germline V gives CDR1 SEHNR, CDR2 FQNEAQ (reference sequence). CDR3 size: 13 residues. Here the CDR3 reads CASSFDSNQPQHF. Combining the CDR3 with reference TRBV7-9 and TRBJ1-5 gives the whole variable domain DTGVSQNPRHKITKRGQNVTFRCDPISEHNRLYWYRQTLGQGPEFLTYFQNEAQLEKSRLLSDRFSAERPKGSFSTLEIQRTEQGDSAMYLCASSFDSNQPQHFGDGTRLSIL.

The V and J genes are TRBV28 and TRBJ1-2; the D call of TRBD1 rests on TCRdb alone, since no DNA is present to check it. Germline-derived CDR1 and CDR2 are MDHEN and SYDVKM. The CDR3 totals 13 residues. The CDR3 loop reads CASSLGTGYGYTF.

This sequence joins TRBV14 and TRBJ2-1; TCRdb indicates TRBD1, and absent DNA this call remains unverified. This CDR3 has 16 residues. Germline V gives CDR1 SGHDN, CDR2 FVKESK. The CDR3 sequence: CASSQQQPTWFEEQFF.

The CDR3 is CASSQVLVGEQYF. This chain connects TRBV27 to TRBJ2-7; the TCRdb call, TRBD2, lacks DNA for checking. The germline CDR1 and CDR2 sequences are MNHEY and SMNVEV (reference sequence). The CDR3 length is 13 residues.